One sample yielded the 18 T cell receptor beta chains listed below, sequenced in a study of CD8+ T cells in alopecia areata. Sequencing templates came from extracted RNA that was reverse transcribed into cDNA. Libraries were prepared by immunoSEQ multiplex PCR; TCRdb keeps only in-frame clonotypes and omits some of them. The sample has about 200,000 clones, around 62% seen once; the top ten hold roughly 0.47%. The starting material was CD4+ T cells sorted from blood, obtained at week 0. All receptors come from a human donor with alopecia areata.

The rearrangement joins TRBV6-4 to TRBJ1-1; perhaps TRBD1 as D (5 bases). This CDR3 has 14 residues. Trimming left V 4 bases short and J 4 bases short, with 13 bases between. In germline, CDR1 is MRHNA, CDR2 SNTAGT. The CDR3 is CASSVQGGSTEAFF. As DNA, the CDR3 is TGTGCCAGCAGTGTCCAGGGAGGAAGCACTGAAGCTTTCTTT.

J is TRBJ2-5 and V is TRBV19; the D gene is possibly TRBD2 (6 bases). CDR1 and CDR2 (germline): LNHDA, SQIVND (reference sequence). V dropped 0 bases and J dropped 5 bases, with 13 bases sitting between them. CDR3 size: 15 residues. CDR3 DNA: TGTGCCAGTAGTATAGACGGGGGACCAAGCGAGACCCAGTACTTC. The encoded protein is CASSIDGGPSETQYF. Based on the CDR3 plus reference TRBV19 and TRBJ2-5, the full variable domain is DGGITQSPKYLFRKEGQNVTLSCEQNLNHDAMYWYRQDPGQGLRLIYYSQIVNDFQKGDIAEGYSVSREKKESFPLTVTSAQKNPTAFYLCASSIDGGPSETQYFGPGTRLLVL.

This chain connects TRBV19 to TRBJ2-2; TRBD1 is a possible D gene (6 bases). Germline CDR1 LNHDA, CDR2 SQIVND (reference sequence). The CDR3 is 14 amino acids. Trimming took off 1 base at V and 4 bases at J, with 7 bases between the two ends. CDR3 protein: CASSIARGTGELFF. CDR3 DNA sequence: TGTGCCAGTAGTATAGCCAGGGGCACCGGGGAGCTGTTTTTT. Complete variable domain (other parts from reference TRBV19 and TRBJ2-2): DGGITQSPKYLFRKEGQNVTLSCEQNLNHDAMYWYRQDPGQGLRLIYYSQIVNDFQKGDIAEGYSVSREKKESFPLTVTSAQKNPTAFYLCASSIARGTGELFFGEGSRLTVL.

CDR3 residues: CASSYERAGRQFF. In DNA, the CDR3 is TGTGCCAGCAGTTATGAAAGGGCGGGAAGGCAGTTCTTC. This chain links TRBV2 with TRBJ2-1; tentative D call: TRBD2 (6 bases). Germline V lookup: CDR1 SNHLY, CDR2 FYNNEI. Trimming took 5 bases from V and 12 from J, leaving 17 bases between them. CDR3 size: 13 residues.

This chain links TRBV2 with TRBJ2-3; 10 nucleotides line up with TRBD1. Germline values: CDR1 SNHLY, CDR2 FYNNEI. The junction had 6 bases not matched to a gene; V was cut back by 5 bases and J by 7 bases. The CDR3 has 14 amino acids. As DNA, the CDR3 is TGTGCCAGCAGTCGGGACAGGGGTTTGAATACGCAGTATTTT. It yields the protein CASSRDRGLNTQYF. The full variable domain, completed using reference TRBV2 and TRBJ2-3, is EPEVTQTPSHQVTQMGQEVILRCVPISNHLYFYWYRQILGQKVEFLVSFYNNEISEKSEIFDDQFSVERPDGSNFTLKIRSTKLEDSAMYFCASSRDRGLNTQYFGPGTRLTVL.

This chain connects TRBV2 to TRBJ1-4; perhaps TRBD1 as D (6 bases). Deletions cut 4 bases from V and 5 bases from J, with 14 bases between. This CDR3 comprises 15 residues. Germline CDR1 is SNHLY and CDR2 is FYNNEI. The CDR3: CASSGPWGPNEKLFF. In nucleotides, the CDR3 is TGTGCCAGCAGTGGACCCTGGGGGCCAAATGAAAAACTGTTTTTT.

DNA of the CDR3: TGCAGCGCAGGGGGGCAGGGACAGCCCCAGCATTTT. This gives the protein CSAGGQGQPQHF. The J gene is TRBJ1-5, the V gene TRBV29-1; 7 nucleotides agree with TRBD1. V shed 7 bases and J 7 bases; nucleotides not matched to a gene: 7. Germline V gene lookup returns CDR1 SQVTM and CDR2 ANQGSEA. This CDR3 spans 12 amino acids.

The chain combines TRBV29-1 with TRBJ1-6, with TRBD1 matching 7 bases. This CDR3 region has 14 residues. After removal of 6 bases from V and 4 bases from J, the junction contained 6 bases not matched to a gene. Germline V gene data show CDR1 as SQVTM and CDR2 as ANQGSEA. DNA for the CDR3: TGCAGCGTGGCGGGGACAGCTTATAATTCACCCCTCCACTTT. Protein product: CSVAGTAYNSPLHF.

This clone appeared a single time. The V call is TRBV6-6, the J call TRBJ1-1, with D possibly TRBD1 on 5 matching bases. Between the trimmed V and J ends, which lost 0 bases and 4 bases, there was a span of 15 bases. The CDR3 length is 16 residues. The germline gives CDR1 MNHNY, CDR2 SVGAGI (reference sequence). CDR3 sequence (DNA): TGTGCCAGCAGTTACTCGGGTATGGAAAGGGGCACTGAAGCTTTCTTT. Protein: CASSYSGMERGTEAFF.

This chain links TRBV7-6 with TRBJ2-5; D is possibly TRBD1 or TRBD2 (6 bases each). CDR3 length: 14 residues. Germline lookup yields CDR1 SGHVS and CDR2 FNYEAQ. Trimming removed 2 bases from V and 5 bases from J, with 12 bases in between. The CDR3 coding sequence is TGTGCCAGCAGCTTATCCCAGGGGAGGGAGACCCAGTACTTC. Its translation is CASSLSQGRETQYF.

The chain carries TRBV30 and TRBJ2-1; 7 bases line up with TRBD2. The CDR3 covers 15 residues. V dropped 5 bases and J dropped 1; count of bases not matched to a gene: 8. Germline values: CDR1 GTSNPN, CDR2 SVGIG (reference sequence). The CDR3 is CAWSGGGESYNEQFF. DNA of the CDR3: TGTGCCTGGTCCGGCGGGGGAGAATCCTACAATGAGCAGTTCTTC.

This clone has only a few counts. The chain combines TRBV29-1 with TRBJ2-1, with D possibly matching TRBD2 (5 bases). The CDR3 is made up of 14 amino acids. Trimming stripped 0 bases from V and 3 bases from J, with 9 bases between. In germline, CDR1 is SQVTM, CDR2 ANQGSEA. The CDR3 sequence is CSVEDPEGYNEQFF. The CDR3 DNA reads as TGCAGCGTTGAAGATCCCGAGGGCTACAATGAGCAGTTCTTC.

The chain joins TRBV30 to TRBJ2-3; D perhaps matches TRBD2 (6 bases). Germline assignment: CDR1 GTSNPN and CDR2 SVGIG (reference sequence). This CDR3 has 15 amino acids. V lost 1 base and J lost 0, with 11 bases in between. The CDR3: CAWSGVAESTDTQYF. The CDR3 DNA reads TGTGCCTGGAGTGGGGTAGCGGAAAGCACAGATACGCAGTATTTT.

To note about this clone: The junction differs from germline at one of its ends, possibly a read error. The rearrangement joins TRBV9 to TRBJ2-3, with a possible D match to TRBD2 (6 bases). Germline V gene sequence: CDR1 SGDLS, CDR2 YYNGEE. The CDR3 sequence is 14 residues long. The CDR3 loop is CAGSVAGGTDTQYF. DNA for the CDR3: TGTGCCGGCAGCGTAGCCGGGGGAACAGATACGCAGTATTTT.

V is TRBV27 and J is TRBJ1-2; D is uncertain. The CDR3 loop spans 15 amino acids. Germline-derived CDR1 and CDR2 are MNHEY and SMNVEV (reference sequence). The V gene lost 6 bases and the J gene lost 2 bases, with 16 bases spanning the gap. The CDR3 DNA reads as TGTGCCAGCAGCCCCGTTAGCCCCTCCAACTATGGCTACACCTTC. This sequence encodes CASSPVSPSNYGYTF.

This sequence joins TRBV30 and TRBJ1-3, with 9 bases aligning to TRBD1. After removal of 6 bases from V and 0 bases from J, the junction contained 12 bases not matched to a gene. This CDR3 comprises 17 residues. CDR1 is GTSNPN and CDR2 is SVGIG in the germline V gene (reference sequence). The CDR3 region is CACRPGTGPISGNTIYF. CDR3 coding DNA: TGTGCCTGCCGTCCCGGGACAGGGCCAATCTCTGGAAACACCATATATTTT.

This clone was detected a few times. The rearrangement joins TRBV23-1 to TRBJ2-7, with D possibly being TRBD1 or TRBD2 (5 bases each). TRBV23-1 belongs to the ORF category, with a function that is uncertain. This CDR3 contains 15 residues. V was clipped by 0 bases and J by 5 bases, with 14 bases between them. This CDR3 reads CASSQSVPWDDEQYF. The CDR3 coding sequence is TGCGCCAGCAGTCAATCTGTCCCATGGGACGACGAGCAGTACTTC.

This chain uses TRBV9 with TRBJ1-1; 8 bases line up with TRBD1. Looked up from germline, CDR1 is SGDLS and CDR2 is YYNGEE. Trimming at V came to 4 bases and at J to 11 bases, leaving 7 bases not matched to a gene. The CDR3 has 12 amino acids. The CDR3 region is CASSTQTGAAFF. Written as DNA, the CDR3 is TGTGCCAGCAGCACACAGACAGGGGCCGCTTTCTTT.